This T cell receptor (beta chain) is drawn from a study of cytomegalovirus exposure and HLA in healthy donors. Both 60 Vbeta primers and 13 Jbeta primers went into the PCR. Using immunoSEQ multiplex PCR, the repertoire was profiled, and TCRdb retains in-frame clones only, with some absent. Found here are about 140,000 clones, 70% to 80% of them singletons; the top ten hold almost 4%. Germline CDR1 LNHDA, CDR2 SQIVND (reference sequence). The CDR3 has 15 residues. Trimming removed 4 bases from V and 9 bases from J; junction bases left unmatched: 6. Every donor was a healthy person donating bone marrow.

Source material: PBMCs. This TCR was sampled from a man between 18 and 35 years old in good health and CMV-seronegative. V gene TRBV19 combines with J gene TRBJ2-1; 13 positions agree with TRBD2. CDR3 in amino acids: CASSRTSGRVGEQFF. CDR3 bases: TGTGCCAGTAGTAGAACTAGCGGGAGGGTCGGTGAGCAGTTCTTC.